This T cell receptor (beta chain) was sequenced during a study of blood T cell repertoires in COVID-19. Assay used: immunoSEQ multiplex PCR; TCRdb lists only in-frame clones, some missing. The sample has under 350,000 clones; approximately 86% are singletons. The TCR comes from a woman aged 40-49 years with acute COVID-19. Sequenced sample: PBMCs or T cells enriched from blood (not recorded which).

The CDR3 DNA follows: TGTGCCAGCTCACGACTTTCCGCGAACACCGGGGAGCTGTTTTTT. Its translation is CASSRLSANTGELFF. The rearrangement uses TRBV18 and TRBJ2-2, with D unclear. The germline gives CDR1 KGHSH, CDR2 LQKENI. The CDR3 covers 15 residues. V dropped 4 bases and J dropped 0 bases, with 9 bases sitting between them.